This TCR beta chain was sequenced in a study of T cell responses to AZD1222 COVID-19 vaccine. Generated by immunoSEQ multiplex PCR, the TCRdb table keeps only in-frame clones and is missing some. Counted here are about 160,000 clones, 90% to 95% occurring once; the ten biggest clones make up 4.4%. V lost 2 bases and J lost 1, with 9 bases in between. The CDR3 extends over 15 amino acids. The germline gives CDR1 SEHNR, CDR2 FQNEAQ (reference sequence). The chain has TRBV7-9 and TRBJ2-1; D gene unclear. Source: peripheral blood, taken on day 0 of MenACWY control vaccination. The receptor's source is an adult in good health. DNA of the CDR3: TGTGCCAGCAGCTTAAAGCAGTTTTCCTACAATGAGCAGTTCTTC. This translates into CASSLKQFSYNEQFF. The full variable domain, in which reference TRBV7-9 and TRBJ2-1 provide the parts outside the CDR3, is DTGVSQNPRHKITKRGQNVTFRCDPISEHNRLYWYRQTLGQGPEFLTYFQNEAQLEKSRLLSDRFSAERPKGSFSTLEIQRTEQGDSAMYLCASSLKQFSYNEQFFGPGTRLTVL.